A single T cell receptor (beta chain) is shown here with its context. A single count supports this clone. What this receptor recognizes is not known. There are no base qualities to consult, and no much larger clone falls within one base. The TCR beta locus was amplified and sequenced using the immunoSEQ assay, from which bulk TCR Vbeta CDR3 data were obtained. The paper's data handling went like this. CDR3s were excluded if they were non-productive, were shorter than 7 amino acids, or did not start with C or end with F/W. Analysis was limited to specimens with at least 1000 reads, and clonotypes were defined at the amino acid level. Clonality was calculated as 1 minus Pielou's evenness. Library sizes were equalized by abundance-weighted random subsampling with replacement, which was repeated 100 times so that 95% confidence intervals could be reported. Repertoire overlap was quantified with the Morisita overlap index, and the top 40 clones per specimen were checked for overlap with the irAE. The table comes from immuneACCESS by way of TCRdb, which keeps in-frame sequences with V and J called. Part of the clones is missing from these tables; in studies checked, under half for an unresolved V gene and the rest for unknown reasons. V and J calls and clone size are as listed in that table; D and trimming were resolved from the DNA. In this sample the table shows about 22,000 clones, about 89% of which occur a single time. The ten largest clones add up to 1.2% to 1.5% of the sample.

These data originate in a study of T cells in tumors and immune-related adverse events listed by TCRdb under 2021. The treatment or condition label, read with the paper, signifies: nivolumab (PD-1 blockade) given before sampling. The DNeasy Blood and Tissue Kit was used to extract DNA from the formalin-fixed paraffin-embedded specimens. In the germline V gene (reference sequence), CDR1 corresponds to SGHKS and CDR2 to YYEKEE. Including cysteine and phenylalanine, the CDR3 has 15 amino acids. Left in the record is the CDR3 DNA by itself, 45 bases read in frame from the first base. V is shortened by 1 base, J by 3 bases, and the region joining them spans 13 bases.

The sequenced sample was lymph node tissue, obtained from a patient treated with anti-PD-1 therapy. The source of this sequence is a female donor with metastatic renal cell carcinoma. The rearranged segments are TRBV5-5 and TRBJ1-2; perhaps TRBD1 is the D gene, with 5 bases matching. This receptor has the CDR3 CASSLTGGTYYGYTF. DNA sequence: TGTGCCAGCAGCTTGACCGGGGGGACTTACTATGGCTACACCTTC.